The present entry profiles one T cell receptor beta chain with its context. The ends were cut back, 4 bases at V and 4 bases at J, with 23 bases in the middle. CDR1 and CDR2 from the germline V gene are SGHAT and FQNNGV. The CDR3 runs to 17 residues. This specimen belongs to a study of shared clonotypes between healthy human individuals. Assay used: immunoSEQ multiplex PCR; TCRdb lists only in-frame clones, some missing. The sample lists some 1,100,000 clones; around 82% were seen once. The TCR sequence derives from a man between 18 and 35 years old in good health. Some clones in this sample may be carry-over from other donors' samples. V usage is TRBV11-2 and J usage is TRBJ2-7, with D perhaps given as TRBD1 or TRBD2 (5 bases each). Sequenced: memory CD4+ T cells from PBMCs. The subset was: CD45RA-negative fraction. The CDR3 spells CASSSSGGAGSPYEQYF. The CDR3 DNA reads as TGTGCCAGCAGCTCCAGCGGTGGGGCGGGTTCCCCTTACGAGCAGTACTTC.